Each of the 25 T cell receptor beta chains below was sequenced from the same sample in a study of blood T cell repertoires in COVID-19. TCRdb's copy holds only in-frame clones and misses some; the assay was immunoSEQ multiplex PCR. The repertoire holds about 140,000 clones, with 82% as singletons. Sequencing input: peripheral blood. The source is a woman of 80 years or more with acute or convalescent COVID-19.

The CDR3 loop reads CASRRESWATEAFF. Here the CDR3 DNA reads TGCGCCAGCAGGCGGGAAAGCTGGGCCACTGAAGCTTTCTTT. V gene TRBV5-1 combines with J gene TRBJ1-1; no clear D gene. Germline loops: CDR1 SGHRS, CDR2 YFSETQ. With 5 bases removed from V and 4 bases from J, the gap between germline ends came to 15 bases. This CDR3 spans 14 amino acids.

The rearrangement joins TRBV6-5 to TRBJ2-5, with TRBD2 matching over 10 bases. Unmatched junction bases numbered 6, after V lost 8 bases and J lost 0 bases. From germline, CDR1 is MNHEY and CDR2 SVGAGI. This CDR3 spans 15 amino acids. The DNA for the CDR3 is TGTGCCAGCCGCCGCACTAGCGGGGACCAAGAGACCCAGTACTTC. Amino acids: CASRRTSGDQETQYF.

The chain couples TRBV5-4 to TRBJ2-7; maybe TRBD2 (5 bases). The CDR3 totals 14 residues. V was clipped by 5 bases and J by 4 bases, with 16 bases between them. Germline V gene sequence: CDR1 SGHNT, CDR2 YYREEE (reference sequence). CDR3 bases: TGTGCCAGCAGTTCTAGCAGAACAGTTTACGAGCAGTACTTC. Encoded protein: CASSSSRTVYEQYF.

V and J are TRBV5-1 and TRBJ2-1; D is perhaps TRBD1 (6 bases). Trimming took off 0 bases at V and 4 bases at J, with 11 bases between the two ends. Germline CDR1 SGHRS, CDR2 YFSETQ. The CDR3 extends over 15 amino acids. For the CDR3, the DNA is TGCGCCAGCAGCTTGGGACAGGCAGTATACAATGAGCAGTTCTTC. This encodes CASSLGQAVYNEQFF.

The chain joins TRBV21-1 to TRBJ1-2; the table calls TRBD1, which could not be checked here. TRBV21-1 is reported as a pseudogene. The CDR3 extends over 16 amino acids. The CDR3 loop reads CASKHQSRETNYGYTF. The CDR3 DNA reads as TGTGCCAGCAAGCACCAATCCAGGGAAACAAACTATGGCTACACCTTC.

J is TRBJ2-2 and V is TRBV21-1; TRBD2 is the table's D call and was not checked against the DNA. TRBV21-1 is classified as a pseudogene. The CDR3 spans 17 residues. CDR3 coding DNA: TGTGCCAGCTCCTCCGCCTCCGGAGTCGCGAACACCGGGGAGCTGTTTTTT. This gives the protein CASSSASGVANTGELFF.

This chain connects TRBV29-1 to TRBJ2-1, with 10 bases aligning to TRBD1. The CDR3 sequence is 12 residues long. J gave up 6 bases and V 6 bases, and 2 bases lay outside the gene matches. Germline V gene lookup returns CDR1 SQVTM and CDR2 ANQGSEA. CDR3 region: CSVRTGGNEQFF. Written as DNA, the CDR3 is TGCAGCGTCCGGACAGGGGGCAATGAGCAGTTCTTC.

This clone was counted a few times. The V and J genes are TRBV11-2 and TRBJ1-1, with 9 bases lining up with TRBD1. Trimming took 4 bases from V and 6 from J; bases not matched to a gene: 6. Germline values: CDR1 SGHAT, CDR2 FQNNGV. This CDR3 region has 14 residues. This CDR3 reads CASSSNRGRPEAFF. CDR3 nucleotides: TGTGCCAGCAGCTCGAACAGGGGGCGGCCTGAAGCTTTCTTT.

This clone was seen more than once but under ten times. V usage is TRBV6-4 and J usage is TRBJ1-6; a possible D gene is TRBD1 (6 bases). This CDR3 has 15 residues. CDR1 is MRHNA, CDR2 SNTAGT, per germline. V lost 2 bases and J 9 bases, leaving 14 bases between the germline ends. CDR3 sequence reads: CASSDRPGAPSPLHF. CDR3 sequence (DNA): TGTGCCAGCAGTGACCGGCCAGGGGCCCCTTCACCCCTCCACTTT.

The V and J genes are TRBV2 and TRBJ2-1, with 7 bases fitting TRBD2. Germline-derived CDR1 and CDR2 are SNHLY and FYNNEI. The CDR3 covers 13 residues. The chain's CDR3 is CGSGAGRINEQFF. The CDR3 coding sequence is TGTGGAAGCGGAGCGGGACGGATCAATGAGCAGTTCTTC.

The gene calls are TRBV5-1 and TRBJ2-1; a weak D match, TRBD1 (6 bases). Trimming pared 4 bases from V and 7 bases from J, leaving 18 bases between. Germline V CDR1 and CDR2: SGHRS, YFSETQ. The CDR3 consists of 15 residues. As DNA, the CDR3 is TGCGCCAGCAGCAGGGGGACCGCCCGGCGGAATGAGCAGTTCTTC. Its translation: CASSRGTARRNEQFF.

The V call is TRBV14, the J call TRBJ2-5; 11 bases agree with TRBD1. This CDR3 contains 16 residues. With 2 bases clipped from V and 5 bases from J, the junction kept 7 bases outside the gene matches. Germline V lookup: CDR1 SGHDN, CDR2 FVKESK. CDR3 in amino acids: CASSQHPRTGGETQYF. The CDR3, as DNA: TGTGCCAGCAGCCAACATCCAAGGACAGGGGGCGAGACCCAGTACTTC.

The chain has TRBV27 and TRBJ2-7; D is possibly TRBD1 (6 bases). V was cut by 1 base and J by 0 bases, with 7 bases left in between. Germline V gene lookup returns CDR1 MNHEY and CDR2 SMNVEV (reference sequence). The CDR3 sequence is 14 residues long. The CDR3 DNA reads TGTGCCAGCAGTTTATTGGACAGCTCCTACGAGCAGTACTTC. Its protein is CASSLLDSSYEQYF.

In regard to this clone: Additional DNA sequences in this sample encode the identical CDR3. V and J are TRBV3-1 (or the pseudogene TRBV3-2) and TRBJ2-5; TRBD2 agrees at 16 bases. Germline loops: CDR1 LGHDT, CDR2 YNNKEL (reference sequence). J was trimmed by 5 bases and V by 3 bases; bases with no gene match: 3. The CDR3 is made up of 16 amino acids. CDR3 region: CASSQGLAGGEETQYF. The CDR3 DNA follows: TGTGCCAGCAGCCAGGGACTAGCGGGAGGGGAGGAGACCCAGTACTTC.

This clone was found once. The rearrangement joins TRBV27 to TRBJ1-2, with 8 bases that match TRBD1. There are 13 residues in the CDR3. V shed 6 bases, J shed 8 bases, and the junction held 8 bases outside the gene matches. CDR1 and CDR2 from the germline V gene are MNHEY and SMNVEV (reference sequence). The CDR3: CASRAQGGYGYTF. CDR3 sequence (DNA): TGTGCCAGCAGGGCACAGGGGGGTTACGGCTACACCTTC.

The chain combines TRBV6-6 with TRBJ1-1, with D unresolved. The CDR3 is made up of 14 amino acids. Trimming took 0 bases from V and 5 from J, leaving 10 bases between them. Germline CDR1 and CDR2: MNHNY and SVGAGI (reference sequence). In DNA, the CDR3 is TGTGCCAGCAGTTACTCGTTGCGAGCTACTGAAGCTTTCTTT. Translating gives CASSYSLRATEAFF.

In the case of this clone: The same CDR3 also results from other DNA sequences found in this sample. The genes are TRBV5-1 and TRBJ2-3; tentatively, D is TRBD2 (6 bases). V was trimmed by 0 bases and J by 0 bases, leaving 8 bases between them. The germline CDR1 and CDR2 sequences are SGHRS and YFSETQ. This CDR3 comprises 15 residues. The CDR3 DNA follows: TGCGCCAGCAGCTTGGTGGCGGGGAGCACAGATACGCAGTATTTT. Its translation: CASSLVAGSTDTQYF.

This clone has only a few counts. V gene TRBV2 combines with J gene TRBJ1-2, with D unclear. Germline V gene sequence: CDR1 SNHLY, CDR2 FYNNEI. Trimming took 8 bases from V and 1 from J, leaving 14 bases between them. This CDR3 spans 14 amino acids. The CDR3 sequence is CASRLNSLNYGYTF. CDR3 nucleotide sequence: TGTGCCAGCCGATTAAACTCCCTTAACTATGGCTACACCTTC. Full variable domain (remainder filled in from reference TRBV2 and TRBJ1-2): EPEVTQTPSHQVTQMGQEVILRCVPISNHLYFYWYRQILGQKVEFLVSFYNNEISEKSEIFDDQFSVERPDGSNFTLKIRSTKLEDSAMYFCASRLNSLNYGYTFGSGTRLTVV.

This chain's CDR3 is CASSYSGTLSSYEQYF. CDR3 bases: TGTGCCAGCAGTTACTCCGGGACTCTGAGTTCCTACGAGCAGTACTTC. This rearrangement joins TRBV6-5 to TRBJ2-7, with D possibly matching TRBD2 (6 bases). V lost 0 bases to trimming and J lost 1 base, with 13 bases between them. The CDR3 is 16 amino acids. Germline-derived CDR1 and CDR2 are MNHEY and SVGAGI.

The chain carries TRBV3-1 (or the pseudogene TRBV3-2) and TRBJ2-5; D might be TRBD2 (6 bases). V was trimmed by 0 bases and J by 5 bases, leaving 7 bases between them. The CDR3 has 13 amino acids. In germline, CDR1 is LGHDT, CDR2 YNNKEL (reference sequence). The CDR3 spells CASSQDRGETQYF. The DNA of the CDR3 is TGTGCCAGCAGCCAAGACCGGGGGGAGACCCAGTACTTC.

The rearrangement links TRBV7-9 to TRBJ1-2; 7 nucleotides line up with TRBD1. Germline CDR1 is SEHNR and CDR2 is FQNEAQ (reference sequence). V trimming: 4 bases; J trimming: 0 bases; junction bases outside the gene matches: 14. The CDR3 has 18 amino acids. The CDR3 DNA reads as TGTGCCAGCAGCTCATTCAGAAGACAGGGTAGAGCTAACTATGGCTACACCTTC. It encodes CASSSFRRQGRANYGYTF.

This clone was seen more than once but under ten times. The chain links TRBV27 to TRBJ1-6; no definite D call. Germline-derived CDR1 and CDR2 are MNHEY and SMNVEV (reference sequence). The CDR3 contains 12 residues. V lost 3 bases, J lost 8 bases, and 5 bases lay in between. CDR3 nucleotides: TGTGCCAGCAGTTTCCGTGATTCACCCCTCCACTTT. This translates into CASSFRDSPLHF.

This chain's CDR3 is CASSFGQGETEAFF. The DNA of the CDR3 is TGTGCCAGCTCATTCGGACAGGGGGAAACTGAAGCTTTCTTT. V and J are TRBV18 and TRBJ1-1, with 10 bases matching TRBD1. Germline lookup yields CDR1 KGHSH and CDR2 LQKENI. The length of the CDR3 is 14 residues. V dropped 5 bases and J dropped 5; count of bases not matched to a gene: 5.

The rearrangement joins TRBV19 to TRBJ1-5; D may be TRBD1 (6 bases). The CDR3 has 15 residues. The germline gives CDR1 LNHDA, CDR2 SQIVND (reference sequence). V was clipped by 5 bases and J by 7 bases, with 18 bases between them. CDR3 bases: TGTGCCAGTAGTCCCGGCGGGGGGGCTGGCCAGCCCCAGCATTTT. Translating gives CASSPGGGAGQPQHF.

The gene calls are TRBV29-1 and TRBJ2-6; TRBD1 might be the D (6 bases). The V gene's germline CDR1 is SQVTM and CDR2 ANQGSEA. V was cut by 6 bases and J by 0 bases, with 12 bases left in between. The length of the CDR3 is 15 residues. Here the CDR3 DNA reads TGCAGCGTGTATGGACAGCCCTCTGGGGCCAACGTCCTGACTTTC. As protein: CSVYGQPSGANVLTF.